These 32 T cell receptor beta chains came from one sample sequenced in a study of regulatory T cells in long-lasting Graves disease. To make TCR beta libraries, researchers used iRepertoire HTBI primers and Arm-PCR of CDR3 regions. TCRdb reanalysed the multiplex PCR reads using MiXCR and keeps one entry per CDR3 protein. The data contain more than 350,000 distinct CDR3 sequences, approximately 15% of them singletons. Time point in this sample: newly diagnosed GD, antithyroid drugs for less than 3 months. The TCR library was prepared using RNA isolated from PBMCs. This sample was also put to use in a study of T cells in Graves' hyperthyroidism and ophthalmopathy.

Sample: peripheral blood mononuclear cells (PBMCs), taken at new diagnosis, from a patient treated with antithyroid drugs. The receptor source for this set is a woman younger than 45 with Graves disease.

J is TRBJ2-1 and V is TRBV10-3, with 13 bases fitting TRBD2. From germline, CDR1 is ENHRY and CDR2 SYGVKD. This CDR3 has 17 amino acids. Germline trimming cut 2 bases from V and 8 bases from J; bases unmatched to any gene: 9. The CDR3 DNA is TGTGCCATCAGTGAGCTATGGACTAGCGGGGGAATCCATGAGCAGTTCTTC. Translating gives CAISELWTSGGIHEQFF.

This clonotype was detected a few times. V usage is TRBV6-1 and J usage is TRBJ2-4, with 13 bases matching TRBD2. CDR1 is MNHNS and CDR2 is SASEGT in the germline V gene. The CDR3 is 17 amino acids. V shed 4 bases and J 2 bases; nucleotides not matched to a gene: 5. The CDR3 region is CASSGLAGGHTKNIQYF. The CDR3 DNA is TGTGCCAGCAGTGGACTAGCGGGAGGACATACCAAAAACATTCAGTACTTC.

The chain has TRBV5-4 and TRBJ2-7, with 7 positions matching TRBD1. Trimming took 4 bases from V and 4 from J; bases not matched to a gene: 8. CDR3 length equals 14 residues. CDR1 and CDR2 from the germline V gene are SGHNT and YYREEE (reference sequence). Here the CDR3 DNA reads TGTGCCAGCAGCGGGGCCGGGACAGCATACGAGCAGTACTTC. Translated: CASSGAGTAYEQYF.

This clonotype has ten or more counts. The CDR3 nucleotides are TGTGCCTGGAGTGTGGGGGACAGGGGAGACGAGCAGTACTTC. Its translation is CAWSVGDRGDEQYF. The rearrangement joins TRBV30 to TRBJ2-7; 10 bases fit TRBD1. Germline lookup yields CDR1 GTSNPN and CDR2 SVGIG (reference sequence). Trimming at V came to 0 bases and at J to 5 bases, leaving 4 bases not matched to a gene. The CDR3 consists of 14 residues.

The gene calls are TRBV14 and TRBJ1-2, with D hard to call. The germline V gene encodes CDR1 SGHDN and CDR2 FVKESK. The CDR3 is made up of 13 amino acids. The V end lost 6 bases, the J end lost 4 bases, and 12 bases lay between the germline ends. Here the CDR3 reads CASSPARGYGYTF. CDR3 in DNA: TGTGCCAGCAGTCCCGCCCGGGGCTATGGCTACACCTTC. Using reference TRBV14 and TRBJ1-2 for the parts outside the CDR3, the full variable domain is EAGVTQFPSHSVIEKGQTVTLRCDPISGHDNLYWYRRVMGKEIKFLLHFVKESKQDESGMPNNRFLAERTGGTYSTLKVQPAELEDSGVYFCASSPARGYGYTFGSGTRLTVV.

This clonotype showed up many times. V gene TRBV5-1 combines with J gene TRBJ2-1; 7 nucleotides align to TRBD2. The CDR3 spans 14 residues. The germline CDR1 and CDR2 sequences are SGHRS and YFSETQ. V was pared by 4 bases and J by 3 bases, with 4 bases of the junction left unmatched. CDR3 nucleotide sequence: TGCGCCAGCAGCACGGGGGGTAACTACAATGAGCAGTTCTTC. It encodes CASSTGGNYNEQFF.

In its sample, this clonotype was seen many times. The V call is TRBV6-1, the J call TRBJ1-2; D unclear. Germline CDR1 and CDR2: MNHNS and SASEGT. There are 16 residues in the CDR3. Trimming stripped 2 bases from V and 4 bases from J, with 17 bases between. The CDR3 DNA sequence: TGTGCCAGCAGTGAATATAGGTCTAGAGGCGGCTATGGCTACACCTTC. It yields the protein CASSEYRSRGGYGYTF.

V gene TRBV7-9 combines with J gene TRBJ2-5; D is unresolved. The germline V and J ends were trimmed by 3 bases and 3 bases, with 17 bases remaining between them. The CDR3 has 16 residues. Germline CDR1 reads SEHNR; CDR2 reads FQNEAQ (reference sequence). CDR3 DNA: TGTGCCAGCAGCTTCCTTAAGCAGGTGAACGAAGAGACCCAGTACTTC. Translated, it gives CASSFLKQVNEETQYF.

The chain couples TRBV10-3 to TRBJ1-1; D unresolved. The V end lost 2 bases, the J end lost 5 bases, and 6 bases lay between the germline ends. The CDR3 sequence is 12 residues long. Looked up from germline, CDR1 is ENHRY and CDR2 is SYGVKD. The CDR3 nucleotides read TGTGCCATCAGTGAGGTCGGGACTGAAGCTTTCTTT. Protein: CAISEVGTEAFF.

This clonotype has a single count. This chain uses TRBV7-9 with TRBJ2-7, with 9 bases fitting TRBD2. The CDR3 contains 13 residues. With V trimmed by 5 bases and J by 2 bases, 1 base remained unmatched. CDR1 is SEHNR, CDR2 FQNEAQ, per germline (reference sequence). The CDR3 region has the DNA TGTGCCAGCAGCAAGCGGGAGGCCTACGAGCAGTACTTC. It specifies CASSKREAYEQYF. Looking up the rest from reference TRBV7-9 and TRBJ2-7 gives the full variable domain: DTGVSQNPRHKITKRGQNVTFRCDPISEHNRLYWYRQTLGQGPEFLTYFQNEAQLEKSRLLSDRFSAERPKGSFSTLEIQRTEQGDSAMYLCASSKREAYEQYFGPGTRLTVT.

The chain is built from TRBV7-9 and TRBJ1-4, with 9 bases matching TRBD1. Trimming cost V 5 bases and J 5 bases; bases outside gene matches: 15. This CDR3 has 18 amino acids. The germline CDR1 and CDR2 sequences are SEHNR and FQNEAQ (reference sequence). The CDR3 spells CASSRRTGTGYENEKLFF. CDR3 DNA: TGTGCCAGCAGCCGCAGAACCGGGACAGGGTACGAAAATGAAAAACTGTTTTTT.

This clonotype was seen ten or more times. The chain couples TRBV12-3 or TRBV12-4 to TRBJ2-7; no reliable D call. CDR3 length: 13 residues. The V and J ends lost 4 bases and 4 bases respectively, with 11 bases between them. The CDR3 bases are TGTGCCAGCAGTTGGTTCCCGGGTTACGAGCAGTACTTC. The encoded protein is CASSWFPGYEQYF.

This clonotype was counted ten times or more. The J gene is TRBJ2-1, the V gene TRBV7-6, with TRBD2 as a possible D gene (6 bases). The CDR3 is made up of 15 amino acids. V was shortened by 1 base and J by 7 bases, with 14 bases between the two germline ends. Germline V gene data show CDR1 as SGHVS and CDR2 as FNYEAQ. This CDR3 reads CASSLDWRAPNEQFF. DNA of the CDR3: TGTGCCAGCAGCTTAGATTGGAGGGCCCCGAATGAGCAGTTCTTC.

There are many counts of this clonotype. This CDR3 reads CSATGGNTEAFF. DNA of the CDR3: TGCAGTGCAACTGGGGGAAACACTGAAGCTTTCTTT. The V gene is TRBV20-1, the J gene TRBJ1-1, with D perhaps matching TRBD1 (5 bases). Trimming shortened V by 6 bases and J by 2 bases, and 10 bases separated the two germline ends. Germline CDR1 and CDR2: DFQATT and SNEGSKA (reference sequence). This CDR3 region has 12 residues.

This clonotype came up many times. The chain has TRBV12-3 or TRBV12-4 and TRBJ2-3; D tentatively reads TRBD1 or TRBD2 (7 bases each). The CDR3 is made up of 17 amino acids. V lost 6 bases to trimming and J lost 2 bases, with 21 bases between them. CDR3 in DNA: TGTGCCAGCAGCGCCCAGGCAGGGGGGGCCCACACAGATACGCAGTATTTT. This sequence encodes CASSAQAGGAHTDTQYF.

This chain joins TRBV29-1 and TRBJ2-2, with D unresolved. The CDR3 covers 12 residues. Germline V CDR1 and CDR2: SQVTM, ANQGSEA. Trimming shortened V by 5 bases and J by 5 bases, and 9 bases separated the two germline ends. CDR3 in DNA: TGCAGCGTTAGGTCTTTGACCGGGGAGCTGTTTTTT. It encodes CSVRSLTGELFF.

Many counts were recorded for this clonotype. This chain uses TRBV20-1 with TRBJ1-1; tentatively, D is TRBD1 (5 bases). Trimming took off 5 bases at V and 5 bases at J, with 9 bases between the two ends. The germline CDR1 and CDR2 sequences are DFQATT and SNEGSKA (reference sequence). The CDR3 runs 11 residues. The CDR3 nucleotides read TGCAGTGCTGGCAGGGAGACTGAAGCTTTCTTT. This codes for CSAGRETEAFF.

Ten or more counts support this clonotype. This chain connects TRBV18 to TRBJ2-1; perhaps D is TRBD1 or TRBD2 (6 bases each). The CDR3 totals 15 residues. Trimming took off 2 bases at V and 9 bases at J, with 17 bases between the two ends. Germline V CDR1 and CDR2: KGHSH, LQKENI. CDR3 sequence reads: CASSPAGGSRGEQFF. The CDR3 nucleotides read TGTGCCAGCTCACCAGCCGGGGGCTCACGGGGTGAGCAGTTCTTC.

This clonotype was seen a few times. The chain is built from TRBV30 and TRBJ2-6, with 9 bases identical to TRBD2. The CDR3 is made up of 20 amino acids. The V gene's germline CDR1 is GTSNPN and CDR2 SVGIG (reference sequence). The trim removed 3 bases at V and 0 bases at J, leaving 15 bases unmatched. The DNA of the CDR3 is TGTGCCTGGAGAGGGGGATTGGGCGGGAGGGCCGTCTCTGGGGCCAACGTCCTGACTTTC. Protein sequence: CAWRGGLGGRAVSGANVLTF.

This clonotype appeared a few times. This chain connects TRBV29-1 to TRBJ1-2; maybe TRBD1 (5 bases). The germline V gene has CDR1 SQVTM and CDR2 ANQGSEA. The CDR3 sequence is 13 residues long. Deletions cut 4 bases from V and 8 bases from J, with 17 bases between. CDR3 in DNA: TGCAGCGTTGTCCAGGGAGGAATAGACGGCTACACCTTC. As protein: CSVVQGGIDGYTF.

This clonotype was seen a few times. Here the CDR3 DNA reads TGTGCCAGCTCACATCCGGGACAGCAGAGGGAGCAGTACTTC. It translates to CASSHPGQQREQYF. The chain uses TRBV18 and TRBJ2-7; 7 bases are shared with TRBD1. V dropped 4 bases and J dropped 7; count of bases not matched to a gene: 10. Germline V gene data show CDR1 as KGHSH and CDR2 as LQKENI. CDR3 length: 14 residues. Filled out from reference TRBV18 and TRBJ2-7, the complete variable domain reads NAGVMQNPRHLVRRRGQEARLRCSPMKGHSHVYWYRQLPEEGLKFMVYLQKENIIDESGMPKERFSAEFPKEGPSILRIQQVVRGDSAAYFCASSHPGQQREQYFGPGTRLTVT.

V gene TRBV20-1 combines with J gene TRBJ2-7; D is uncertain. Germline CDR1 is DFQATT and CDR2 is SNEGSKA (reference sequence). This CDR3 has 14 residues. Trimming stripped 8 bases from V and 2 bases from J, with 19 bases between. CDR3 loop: CSTPPRRDTYEQYF. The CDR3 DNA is TGCAGTACTCCTCCCCGCAGAGACACCTACGAGCAGTACTTC.

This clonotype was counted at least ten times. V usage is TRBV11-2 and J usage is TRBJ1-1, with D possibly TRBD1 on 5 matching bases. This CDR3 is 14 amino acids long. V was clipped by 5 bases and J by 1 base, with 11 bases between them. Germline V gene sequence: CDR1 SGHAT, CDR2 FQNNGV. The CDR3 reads CASSPGRGNTEAFF. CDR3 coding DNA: TGTGCCAGCAGCCCTGGAAGGGGGAACACTGAAGCTTTCTTT.

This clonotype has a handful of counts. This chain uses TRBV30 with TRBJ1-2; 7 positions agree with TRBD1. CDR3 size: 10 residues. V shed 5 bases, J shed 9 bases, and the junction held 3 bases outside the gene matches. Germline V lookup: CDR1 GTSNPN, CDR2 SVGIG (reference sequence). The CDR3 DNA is TGTGCCTGGGGACAGGTCAGCTACACCTTC. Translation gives CAWGQVSYTF. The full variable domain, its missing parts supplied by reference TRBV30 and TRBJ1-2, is SQTIHQWPATLVQPVGSPLSLECTVEGTSNPNLYWYRQAAGRGLQLLFYSVGIGQISSEVPQNLSASRPQDRQFILSSKKLLLSDSGFYLCAWGQVSYTFGSGTRLTVV.

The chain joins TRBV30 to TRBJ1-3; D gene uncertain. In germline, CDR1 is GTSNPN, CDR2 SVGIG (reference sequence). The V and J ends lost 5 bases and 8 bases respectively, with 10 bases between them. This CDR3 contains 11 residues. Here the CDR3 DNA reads TGTGCCTGGGGGCCCGGGTACACCATATATTTT. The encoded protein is CAWGPGYTIYF.

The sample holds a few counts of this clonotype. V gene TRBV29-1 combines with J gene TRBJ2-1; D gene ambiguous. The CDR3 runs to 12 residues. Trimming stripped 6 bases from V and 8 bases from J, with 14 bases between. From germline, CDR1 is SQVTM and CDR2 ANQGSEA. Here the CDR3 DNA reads TGCAGCGTGACCCTGTGGCGAGATGAGCAGTTCTTC. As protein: CSVTLWRDEQFF.

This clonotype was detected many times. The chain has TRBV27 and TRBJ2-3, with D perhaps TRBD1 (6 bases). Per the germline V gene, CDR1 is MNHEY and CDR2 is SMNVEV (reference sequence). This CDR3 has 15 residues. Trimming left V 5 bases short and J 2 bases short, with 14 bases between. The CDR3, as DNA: TGTGCCAGCAGTCGGGACAAAGCTTACACAGATACGCAGTATTTT. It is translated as CASSRDKAYTDTQYF.

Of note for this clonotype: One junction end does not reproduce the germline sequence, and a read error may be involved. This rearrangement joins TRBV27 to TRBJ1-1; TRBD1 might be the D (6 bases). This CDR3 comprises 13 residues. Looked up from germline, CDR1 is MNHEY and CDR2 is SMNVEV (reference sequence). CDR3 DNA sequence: TGTGCCGGCAGTCCCCAGACAGGAACTGAAGCTTTCTTT. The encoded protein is CAGSPQTGTEAFF.

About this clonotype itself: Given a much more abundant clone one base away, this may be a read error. CDR3 sequence: CASSSRTSGTDTQYF. The CDR3 nucleotides are TGTGCCAGCAGCTCCCGGACTAGCGGCACAGATACGCAGTATTTT. J is TRBJ2-3 and V is TRBV11-2; 9 nucleotides align to TRBD2. Germline CDR1 and CDR2: SGHAT and FQNNGV. After removal of 4 bases from V and 1 base from J, the junction contained 3 bases not matched to a gene. The CDR3 has 15 amino acids.

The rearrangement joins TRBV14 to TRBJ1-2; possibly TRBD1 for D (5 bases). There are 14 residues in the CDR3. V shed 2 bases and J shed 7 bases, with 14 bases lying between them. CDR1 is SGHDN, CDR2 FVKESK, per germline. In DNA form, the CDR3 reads TGTGCCAGCAGCCAATTTCAGGGCTCAGGTGGCTACACCTTC. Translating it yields CASSQFQGSGGYTF. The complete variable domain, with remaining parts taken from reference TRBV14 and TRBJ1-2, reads EAGVTQFPSHSVIEKGQTVTLRCDPISGHDNLYWYRRVMGKEIKFLLHFVKESKQDESGMPNNRFLAERTGGTYSTLKVQPAELEDSGVYFCASSQFQGSGGYTFGSGTRLTVV.

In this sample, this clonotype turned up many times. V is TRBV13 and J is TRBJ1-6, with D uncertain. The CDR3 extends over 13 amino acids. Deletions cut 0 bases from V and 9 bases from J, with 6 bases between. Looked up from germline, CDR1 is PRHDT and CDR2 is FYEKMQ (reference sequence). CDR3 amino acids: CASSLGLGSPLHF. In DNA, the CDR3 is TGTGCCAGCAGCTTAGGCCTGGGTTCACCCCTCCACTTT.

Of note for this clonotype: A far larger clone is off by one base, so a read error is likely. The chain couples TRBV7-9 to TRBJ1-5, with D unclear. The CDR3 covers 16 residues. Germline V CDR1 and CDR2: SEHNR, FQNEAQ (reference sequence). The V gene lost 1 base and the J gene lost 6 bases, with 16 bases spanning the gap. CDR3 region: CASSLGTVDGSQPQHF. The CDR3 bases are TGTGCCAGCAGCTTAGGGACGGTGGACGGCAGTCAGCCCCAGCATTTT.